This paragraph covers one T cell receptor (beta chain) sequence. This clonotype was recorded many times. Its antigen target is currently unknown. It has no much larger one-base neighbor in the sample; base qualities were not kept. Sequencing instrument: Illumina HiSeq 1500. In-frame beta chains were kept once TCRdb had trimmed the public reads at Q25 with fastp and called clones with MiXCR. Every entry covers one CDR3 protein and lists the most common genes and DNA from its rows. The sample profile shows hundreds of thousands of distinct CDR3 sequences; roughly a tenth of them were found once. In total, the top ten clones hold around 2.6% of the sample. This specimen belongs to a study of T cell repertoires in cytomegalovirus infection (dated by TCRdb to the late 2010s). Context from the whole study: Donor HLA type was relevant to the analysis, as public TCR beta signatures indicated carriage of CMV infection together with the matching HLA type.

What the research found in general, with its limitations: Cumulative frequency of public TCR beta family members discriminated carriers of CMV infection plus the relevant HLA type in this cohort and an independent roughly 330-donor cohort. The ex vivo response was dominated by HLA-C-restricted CMV-specific TCR beta clonotypes, which also provided the single most frequent clonotype in two of eight donors.

At the junction V is shortened by 4 bases and J by 1 base, with 8 bases in between. Its CDR3 holds 13 amino acids, cysteine through phenylalanine. Of all the DNA, just the CDR3 is kept, 39 bases in frame from base 1. The germline V gene yields MNHNS for CDR1 and SASEGT for CDR2. Source material: PBMCs. The chain is assembled from TRBV6-1 and TRBJ2-7; the D gene cannot be resolved beyond TRBD1 or TRBD2, each matching 6 bases. The TCR originated in a human donor in good health (CMV status not recorded). Some clones in this sample may be carry-over from other donors' samples. The DNA reads TGTGCCAGCAGTGGGAGGGGGTCCTACGAGCAGTACTTC. Its coded protein is CASSGRGSYEQYF.